The rows below give T cell receptor beta chains drawn from one sample of a study of regulatory T cells. Assay used: immunoSEQ multiplex PCR; TCRdb lists only in-frame clones, some missing. The sample carries about 3,900 clones, 75% to 95% recorded once. Sequenced: CD4+ Tregs sorted from blood. The receptors were gathered from a child aged 2-15 years with CD3G deficiency. CDR3s leave out the opening cysteine and the closing phenylalanine or tryptophan. Each record gives: V gene, J gene, CDR3 protein.

TRBV28	TRBJ2-7	ASSSHGVPYEQY
TRBV21-1	TRBJ2-5	ASSKDRDRVIRETQY
TRBV28	TRBJ2-7	ASSQGLWRGEQY
TRBV7-2	TRBJ2-7	ASSSSGRGYEQY
TRBV5-1	TRBJ2-7	ASSLGGTSGVYEQY
TRBV28	TRBJ2-1	ASSQGGSKNEQF
TRBV18	TRBJ2-7	ASSPGGRRAYEQY
TRBV11-2	TRBJ1-6	ASTQNPGANSPLH
TRBV12-2	TRBJ2-1	ASRNEQF
TRBV28	TRBJ2-1	ASRGTSGRAKF